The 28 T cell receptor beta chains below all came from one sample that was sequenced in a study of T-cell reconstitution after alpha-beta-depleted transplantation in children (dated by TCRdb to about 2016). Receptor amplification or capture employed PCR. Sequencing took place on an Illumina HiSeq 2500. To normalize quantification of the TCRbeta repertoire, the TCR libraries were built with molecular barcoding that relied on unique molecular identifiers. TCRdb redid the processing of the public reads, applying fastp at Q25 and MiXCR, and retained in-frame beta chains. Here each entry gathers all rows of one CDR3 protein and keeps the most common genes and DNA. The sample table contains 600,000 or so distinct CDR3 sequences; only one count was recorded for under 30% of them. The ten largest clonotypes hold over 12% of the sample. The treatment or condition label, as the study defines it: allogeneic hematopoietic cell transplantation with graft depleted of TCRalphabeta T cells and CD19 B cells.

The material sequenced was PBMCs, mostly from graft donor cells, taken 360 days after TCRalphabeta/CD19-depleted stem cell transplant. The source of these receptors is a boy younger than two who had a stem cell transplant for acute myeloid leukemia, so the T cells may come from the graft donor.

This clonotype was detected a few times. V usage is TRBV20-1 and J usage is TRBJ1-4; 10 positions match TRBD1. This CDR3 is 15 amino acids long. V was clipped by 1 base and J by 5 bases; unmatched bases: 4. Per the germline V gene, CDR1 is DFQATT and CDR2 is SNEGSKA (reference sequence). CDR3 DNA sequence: TGCAGTGCTAGAGGGACGGGACAGGGGAATGAAAAACTGTTTTTT. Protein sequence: CSARGTGQGNEKLFF.

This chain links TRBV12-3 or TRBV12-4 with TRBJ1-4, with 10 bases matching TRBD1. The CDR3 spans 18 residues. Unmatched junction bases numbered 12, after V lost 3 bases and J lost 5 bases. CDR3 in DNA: TGTGCCAGCAGTTTTCGAAGACAGGGGGCGGGATTGAATGAAAAACTGTTTTTT. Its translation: CASSFRRQGAGLNEKLFF.

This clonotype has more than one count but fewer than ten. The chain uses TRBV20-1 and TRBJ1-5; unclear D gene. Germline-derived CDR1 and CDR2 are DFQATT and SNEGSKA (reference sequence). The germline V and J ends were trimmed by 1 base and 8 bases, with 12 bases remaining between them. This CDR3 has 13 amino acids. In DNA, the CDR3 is TGCAGTGCTAGAGGAAAGAATTCTGAGCCCCAGCATTTT. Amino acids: CSARGKNSEPQHF.

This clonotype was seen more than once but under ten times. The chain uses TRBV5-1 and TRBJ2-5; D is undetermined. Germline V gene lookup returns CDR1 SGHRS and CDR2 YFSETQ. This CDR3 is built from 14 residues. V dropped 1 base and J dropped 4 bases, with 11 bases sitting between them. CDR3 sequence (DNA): TGCGCCAGCAGCTTGTTAGGGTTCGGAGAGACCCAGTACTTC. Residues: CASSLLGFGETQYF.

The CDR3 here is CSAADSHLNEQFF. For the CDR3, the DNA is TGCAGTGCTGCCGACAGCCACCTGAATGAGCAGTTCTTC. The genes are TRBV20-1 and TRBJ2-1, with a tentative D call TRBD1 (5 bases). The ends were cut back, 5 bases at V and 7 bases at J, with 15 bases in the middle. The CDR3 contains 13 residues. Germline loops: CDR1 DFQATT, CDR2 SNEGSKA (reference sequence).

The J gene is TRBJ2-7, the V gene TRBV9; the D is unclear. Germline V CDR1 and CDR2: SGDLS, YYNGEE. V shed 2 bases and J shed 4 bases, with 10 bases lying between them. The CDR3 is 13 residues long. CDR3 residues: CASSVGPLYEQYV. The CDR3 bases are TGTGCCAGCAGCGTCGGCCCTCTATACGAGCAGTACGTC.

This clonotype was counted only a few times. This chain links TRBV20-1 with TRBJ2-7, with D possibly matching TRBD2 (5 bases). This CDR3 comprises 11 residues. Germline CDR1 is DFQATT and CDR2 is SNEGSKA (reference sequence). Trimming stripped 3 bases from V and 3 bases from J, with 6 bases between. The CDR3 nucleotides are TGCAGTGCTAGTGCGGGCTACGAGCAGTACGTC. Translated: CSASAGYEQYV.

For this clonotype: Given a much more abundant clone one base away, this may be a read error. The CDR3 nucleotides read TGCGCCAGCAGCTTGGATGGACAGGGGATCTACAATGAGCAGTTCTTC. Its protein product is CASSLDGQGIYNEQFF. J is TRBJ2-1 and V is TRBV5-1, with 9 bases identical to TRBD1. The CDR3 has 16 amino acids. Germline values: CDR1 SGHRS, CDR2 YFSETQ. Unmatched junction bases numbered 4, after V lost 0 bases and J lost 3 bases.

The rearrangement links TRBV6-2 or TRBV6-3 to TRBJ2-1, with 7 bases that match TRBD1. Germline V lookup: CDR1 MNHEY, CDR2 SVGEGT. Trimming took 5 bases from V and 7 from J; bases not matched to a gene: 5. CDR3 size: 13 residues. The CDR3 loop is CASSPQGWNEQFF. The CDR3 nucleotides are TGTGCCAGCAGTCCACAGGGGTGGAATGAGCAGTTCTTC.

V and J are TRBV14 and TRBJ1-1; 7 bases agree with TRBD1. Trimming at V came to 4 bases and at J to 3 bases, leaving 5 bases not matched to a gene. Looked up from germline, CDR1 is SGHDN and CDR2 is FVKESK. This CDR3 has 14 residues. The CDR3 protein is CASSRYRGDTEAFF. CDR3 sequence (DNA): TGTGCCAGCAGCCGATACAGGGGAGACACTGAAGCTTTCTTT.

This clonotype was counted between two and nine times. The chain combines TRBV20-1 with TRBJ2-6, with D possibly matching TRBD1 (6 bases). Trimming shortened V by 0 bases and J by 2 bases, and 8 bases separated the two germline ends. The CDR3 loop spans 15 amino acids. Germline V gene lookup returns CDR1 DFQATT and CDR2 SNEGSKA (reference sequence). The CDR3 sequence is CSARDSGAGANVLTF. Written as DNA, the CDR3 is TGCAGTGCTAGAGATTCAGGGGCTGGGGCCAACGTCCTGACTTTC.

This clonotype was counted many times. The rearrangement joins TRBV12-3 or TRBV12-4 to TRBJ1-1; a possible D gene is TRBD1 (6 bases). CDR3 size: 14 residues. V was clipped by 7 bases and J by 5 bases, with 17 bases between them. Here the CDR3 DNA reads TGTGCCAGCACTCTACCAGGGGTAAAAACTGAAGCTTTCTTT. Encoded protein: CASTLPGVKTEAFF.

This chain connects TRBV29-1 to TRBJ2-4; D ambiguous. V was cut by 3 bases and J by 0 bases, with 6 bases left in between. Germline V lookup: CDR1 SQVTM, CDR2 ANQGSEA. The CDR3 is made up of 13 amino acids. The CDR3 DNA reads TGCAGCGTTGAGCCTCTAGCCAAAAACATTCAGTACTTC. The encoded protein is CSVEPLAKNIQYF.

In nucleotides, the CDR3 is TGTGCCAGCAGCTTAGAGGGGACTTCCCCTGAAGCTTTCTTT. The encoded protein is CASSLEGTSPEAFF. The gene calls are TRBV7-9 and TRBJ1-1, with D perhaps matching TRBD1 (5 bases). V was cut by 1 base and J by 6 bases, with 12 bases left in between. This CDR3 is 14 amino acids long. Germline V lookup: CDR1 SEHNR, CDR2 FQNEAQ (reference sequence).

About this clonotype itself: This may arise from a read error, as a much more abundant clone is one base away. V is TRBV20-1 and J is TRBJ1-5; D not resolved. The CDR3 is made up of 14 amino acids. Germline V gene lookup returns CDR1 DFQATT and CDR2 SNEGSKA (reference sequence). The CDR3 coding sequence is TGCAGTGCTCCTGACATGGGTAGCAATCAGGCCCAGCATTTT. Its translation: CSAPDMGSNQAQHF.

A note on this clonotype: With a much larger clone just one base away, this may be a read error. The CDR3 coding sequence is TGTGCCTGCAGTTCGCCTAGCGGGGGGGTACGACGCACAGATACGCAGTATTTT. Translation: CACSSPSGGVRRTDTQYF. The chain employs TRBV3-1 and TRBJ2-3; 12 bases match TRBD2. This CDR3 has 18 residues. CDR1 LGHDT and CDR2 YNNKEL come from the germline V gene (reference sequence).

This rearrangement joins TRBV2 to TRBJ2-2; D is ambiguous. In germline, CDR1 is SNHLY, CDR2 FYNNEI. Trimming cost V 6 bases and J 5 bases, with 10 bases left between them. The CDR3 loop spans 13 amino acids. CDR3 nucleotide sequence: TGTGCCAGCAGGGACCAGCCGACCGGGGAGCTGTTTTTT. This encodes CASRDQPTGELFF.

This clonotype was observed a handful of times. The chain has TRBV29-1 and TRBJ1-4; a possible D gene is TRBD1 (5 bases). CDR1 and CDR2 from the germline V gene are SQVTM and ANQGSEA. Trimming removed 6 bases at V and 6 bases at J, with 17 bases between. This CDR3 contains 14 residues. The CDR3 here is CSVSRGPGDEKLFF. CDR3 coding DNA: TGCAGCGTGTCTAGGGGACCTGGGGATGAAAAACTGTTTTTT.

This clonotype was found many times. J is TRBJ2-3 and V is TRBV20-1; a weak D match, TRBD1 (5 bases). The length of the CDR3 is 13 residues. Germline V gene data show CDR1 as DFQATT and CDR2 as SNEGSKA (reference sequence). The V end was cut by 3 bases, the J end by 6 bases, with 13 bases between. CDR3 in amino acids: CSASTQSGDTQYF. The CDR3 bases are TGCAGTGCTAGCACTCAGTCAGGGGATACGCAGTATTTT.

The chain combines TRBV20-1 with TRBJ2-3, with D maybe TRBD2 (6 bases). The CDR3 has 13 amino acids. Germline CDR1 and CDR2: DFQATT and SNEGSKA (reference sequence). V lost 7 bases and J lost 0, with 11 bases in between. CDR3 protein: CSVASESTDTQYF. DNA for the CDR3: TGCAGTGTTGCTAGCGAGAGCACAGATACGCAGTATTTT.

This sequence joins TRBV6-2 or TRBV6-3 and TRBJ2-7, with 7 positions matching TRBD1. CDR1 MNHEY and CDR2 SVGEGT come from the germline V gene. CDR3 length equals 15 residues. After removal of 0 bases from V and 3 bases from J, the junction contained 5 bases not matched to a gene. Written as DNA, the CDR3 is TGTGCCAGCAGTTACTCGAGTCGGACAGGCTACGAGCAGTACGTC. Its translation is CASSYSSRTGYEQYV.

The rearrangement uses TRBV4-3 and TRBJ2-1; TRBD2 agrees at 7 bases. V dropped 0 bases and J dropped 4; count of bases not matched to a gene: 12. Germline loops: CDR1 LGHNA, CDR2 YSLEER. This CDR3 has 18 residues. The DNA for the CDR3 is TGCGCCAGCAGCCAAGAACAGGCCCTAGCGGCTCGGTACAATGAGCAGTTCTTC. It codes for CASSQEQALAARYNEQFF.

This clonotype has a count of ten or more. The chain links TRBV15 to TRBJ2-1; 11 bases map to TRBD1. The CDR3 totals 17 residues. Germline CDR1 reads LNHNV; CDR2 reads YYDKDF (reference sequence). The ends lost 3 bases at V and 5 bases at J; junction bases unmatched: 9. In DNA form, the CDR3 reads TGTGCCACCAGCAGTCCTCAGGGACAGGGGGGCCACAATGAGCAGTTCTTC. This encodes CATSSPQGQGGHNEQFF.

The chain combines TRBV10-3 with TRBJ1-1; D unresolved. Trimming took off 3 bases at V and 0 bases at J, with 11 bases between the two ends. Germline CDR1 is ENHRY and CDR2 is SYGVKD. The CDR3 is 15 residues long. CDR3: CAISERQDLNTEAFF. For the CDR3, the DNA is TGTGCCATCAGTGAACGTCAGGACTTGAACACTGAAGCTTTCTTT.

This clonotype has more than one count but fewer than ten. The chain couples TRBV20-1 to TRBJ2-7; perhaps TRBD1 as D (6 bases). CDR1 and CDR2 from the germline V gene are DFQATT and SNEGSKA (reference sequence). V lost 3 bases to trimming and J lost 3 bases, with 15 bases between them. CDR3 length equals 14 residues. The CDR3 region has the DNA TGCAGTGCTAGTCGCCAGGGGAACCTCTACGAGCAGTACTTC. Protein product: CSASRQGNLYEQYF.

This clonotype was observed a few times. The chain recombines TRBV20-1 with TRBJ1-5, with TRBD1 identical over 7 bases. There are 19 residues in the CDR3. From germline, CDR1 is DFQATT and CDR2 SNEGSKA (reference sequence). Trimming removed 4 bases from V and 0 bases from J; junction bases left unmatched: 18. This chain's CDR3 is CSATYRGPFSFYSNQPQHF. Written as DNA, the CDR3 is TGCAGTGCTACCTACAGGGGCCCATTCTCGTTCTATAGCAATCAGCCCCAGCATTTT.

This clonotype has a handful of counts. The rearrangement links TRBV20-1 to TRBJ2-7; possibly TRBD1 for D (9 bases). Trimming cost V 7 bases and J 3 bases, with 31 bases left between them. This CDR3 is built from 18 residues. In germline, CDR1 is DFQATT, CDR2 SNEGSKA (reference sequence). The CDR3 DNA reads TGCAGTGTCCCCGCCGGGACAGGGACTAGTCCCGGCCTCTACGAGCAGTACGTC. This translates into CSVPAGTGTSPGLYEQYV.

The CDR3 bases are TGCAGTGCTAGAGCTACTAGCGGGGGGGCCTACGAGCAGTACTTC. Its translation: CSARATSGGAYEQYF. The J gene is TRBJ2-7, the V gene TRBV20-1, with 13 bases lining up with TRBD2. CDR3 size: 15 residues. Per germline, CDR1 DFQATT and CDR2 SNEGSKA (reference sequence). V shed 1 base, J shed 2 bases, and the junction held 2 bases outside the gene matches.